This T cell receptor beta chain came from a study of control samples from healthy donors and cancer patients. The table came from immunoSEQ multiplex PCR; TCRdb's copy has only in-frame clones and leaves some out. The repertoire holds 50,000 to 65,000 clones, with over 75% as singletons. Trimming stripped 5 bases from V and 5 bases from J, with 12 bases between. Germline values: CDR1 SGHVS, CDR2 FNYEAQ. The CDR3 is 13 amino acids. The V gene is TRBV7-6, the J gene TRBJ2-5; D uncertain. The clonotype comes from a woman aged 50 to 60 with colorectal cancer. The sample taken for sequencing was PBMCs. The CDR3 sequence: CASSPPPGETQYF. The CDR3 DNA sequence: TGTGCCAGCAGCCCGCCCCCCGGGGAGACCCAGTACTTC.